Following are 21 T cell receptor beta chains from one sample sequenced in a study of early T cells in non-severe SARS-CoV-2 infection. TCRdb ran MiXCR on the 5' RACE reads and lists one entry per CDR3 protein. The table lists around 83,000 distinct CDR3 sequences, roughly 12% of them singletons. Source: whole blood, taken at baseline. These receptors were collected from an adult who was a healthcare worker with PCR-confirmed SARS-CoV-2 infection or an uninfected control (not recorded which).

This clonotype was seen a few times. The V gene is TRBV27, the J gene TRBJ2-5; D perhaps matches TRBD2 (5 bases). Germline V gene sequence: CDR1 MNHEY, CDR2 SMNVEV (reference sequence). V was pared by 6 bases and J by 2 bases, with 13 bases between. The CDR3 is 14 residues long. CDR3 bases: TGTGCCAGCAGGACGGACGGAGGACAAGAGACCCAGTACTTC. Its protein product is CASRTDGGQETQYF.

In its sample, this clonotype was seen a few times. The CDR3 DNA reads as TGTGCCAGCAGCTTACAGATGCTGAACACTGAAGCTTTCTTT. It codes for CASSLQMLNTEAFF. The gene calls are TRBV7-2 and TRBJ1-1; D is unresolved. Looked up from germline, CDR1 is SGHTA and CDR2 is FQGNSA. The CDR3 extends over 14 amino acids. The V end lost 2 bases, the J end lost 0 bases, and 7 bases lay between the germline ends.

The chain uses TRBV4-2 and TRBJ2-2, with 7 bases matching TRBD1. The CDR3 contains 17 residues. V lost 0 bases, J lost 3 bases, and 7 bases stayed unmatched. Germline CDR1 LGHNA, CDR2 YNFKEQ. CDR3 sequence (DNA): TGTGCCAGCAGCCAAGATGTGGGGACAGCTTACACCGGGGAGCTGTTTTTT. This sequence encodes CASSQDVGTAYTGELFF.

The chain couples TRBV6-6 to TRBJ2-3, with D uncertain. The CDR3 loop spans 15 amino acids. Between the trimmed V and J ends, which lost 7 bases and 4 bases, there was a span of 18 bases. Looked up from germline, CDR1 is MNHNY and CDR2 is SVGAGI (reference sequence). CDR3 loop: CASNDASPNADTQYF. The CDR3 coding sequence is TGTGCCAGCAACGACGCCTCTCCTAACGCAGATACGCAGTATTTT.

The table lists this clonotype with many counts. The CDR3 DNA sequence: TGTGCCAGCCGTCAGGGGTCTGAAGCTTTCTTT. Protein product: CASRQGSEAFF. The J gene is TRBJ1-1, the V gene TRBV7-8, with D possibly matching TRBD1 (6 bases). The CDR3 has 11 residues. Deletions cut 8 bases from V and 6 bases from J, with 10 bases between. Germline loops: CDR1 SGHVS, CDR2 FQNEAQ.

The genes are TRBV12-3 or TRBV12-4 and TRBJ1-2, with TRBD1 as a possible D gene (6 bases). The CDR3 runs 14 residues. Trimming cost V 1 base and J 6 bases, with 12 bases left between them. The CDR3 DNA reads TGTGCCAGCAGTTTAGGGGCAGGGGTCAATGGCTACACCTTC. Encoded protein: CASSLGAGVNGYTF.

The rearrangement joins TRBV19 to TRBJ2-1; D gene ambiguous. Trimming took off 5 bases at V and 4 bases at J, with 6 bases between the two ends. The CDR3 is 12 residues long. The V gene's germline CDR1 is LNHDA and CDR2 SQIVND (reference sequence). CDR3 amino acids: CASSAPYNEQFF. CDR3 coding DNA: TGTGCCAGTAGTGCCCCGTACAATGAGCAGTTCTTC. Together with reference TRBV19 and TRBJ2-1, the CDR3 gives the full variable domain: DGGITQSPKYLFRKEGQNVTLSCEQNLNHDAMYWYRQDPGQGLRLIYYSQIVNDFQKGDIAEGYSVSREKKESFPLTVTSAQKNPTAFYLCASSAPYNEQFFGPGTRLTVL.

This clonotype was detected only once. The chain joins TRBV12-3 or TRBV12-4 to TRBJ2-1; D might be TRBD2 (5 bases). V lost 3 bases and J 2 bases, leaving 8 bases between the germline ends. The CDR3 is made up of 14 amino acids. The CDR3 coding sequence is TGTGCCAGCAGTTTTCGGGGAACCTACAATGAGCAGTTCTTC. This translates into CASSFRGTYNEQFF.

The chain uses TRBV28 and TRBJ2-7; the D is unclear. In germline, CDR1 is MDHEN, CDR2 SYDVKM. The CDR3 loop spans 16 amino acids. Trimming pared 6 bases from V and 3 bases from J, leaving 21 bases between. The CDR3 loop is CASSPRTLRTNYEQYF. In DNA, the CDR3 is TGTGCCAGCAGCCCACGGACCCTCAGGACGAACTACGAGCAGTACTTC.

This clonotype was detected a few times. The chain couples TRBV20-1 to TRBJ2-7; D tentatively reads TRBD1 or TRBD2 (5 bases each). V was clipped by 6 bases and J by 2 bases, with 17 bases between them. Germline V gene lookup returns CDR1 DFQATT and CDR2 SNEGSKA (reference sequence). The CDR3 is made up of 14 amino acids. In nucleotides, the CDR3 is TGCAGTGCCACCTTAGGGGACGCCACCTACGAGCAGTACTTC. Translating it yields CSATLGDATYEQYF.

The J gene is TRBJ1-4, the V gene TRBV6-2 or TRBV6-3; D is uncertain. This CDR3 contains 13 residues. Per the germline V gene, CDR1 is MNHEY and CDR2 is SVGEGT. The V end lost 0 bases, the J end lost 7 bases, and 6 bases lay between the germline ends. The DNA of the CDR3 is TGTGCCAGCAGTTACTCGTCGCGTGAAAAACTGTTTTTT. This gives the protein CASSYSSREKLFF.

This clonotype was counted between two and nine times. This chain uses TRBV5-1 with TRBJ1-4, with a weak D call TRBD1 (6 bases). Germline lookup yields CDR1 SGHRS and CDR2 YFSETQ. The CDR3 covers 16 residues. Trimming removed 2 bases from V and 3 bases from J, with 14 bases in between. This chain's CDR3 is CASSFTGAFANEKLFF. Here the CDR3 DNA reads TGCGCCAGCAGCTTTACGGGGGCGTTTGCTAATGAAAAACTGTTTTTT.

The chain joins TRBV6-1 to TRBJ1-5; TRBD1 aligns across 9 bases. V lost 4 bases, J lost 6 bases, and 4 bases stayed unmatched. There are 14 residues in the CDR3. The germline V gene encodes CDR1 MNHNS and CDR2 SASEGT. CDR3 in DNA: TGTGCCAGCAGTGTGGGGACAGGGCTTCAGCCCCAGCATTTT. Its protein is CASSVGTGLQPQHF.

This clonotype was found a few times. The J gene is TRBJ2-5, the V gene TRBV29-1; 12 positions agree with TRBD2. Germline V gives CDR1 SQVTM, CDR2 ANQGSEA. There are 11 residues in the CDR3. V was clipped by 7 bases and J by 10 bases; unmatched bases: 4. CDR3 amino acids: CSAGLAGRQYF. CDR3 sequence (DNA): TGCAGCGCCGGACTAGCGGGACGCCAGTACTTC.

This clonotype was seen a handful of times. The DNA of the CDR3 is TGCGCCAGCAGTGAGCATGGACAGGTCCCGCAAGAGACCCAGTACTTC. It is translated as CASSEHGQVPQETQYF. The V gene is TRBV10-2, the J gene TRBJ2-5; 7 bases match TRBD1. The V gene's germline CDR1 is WSHSY and CDR2 SAAADI. V shed 2 bases and J 2 bases; nucleotides not matched to a gene: 8. The CDR3 is made up of 16 amino acids.

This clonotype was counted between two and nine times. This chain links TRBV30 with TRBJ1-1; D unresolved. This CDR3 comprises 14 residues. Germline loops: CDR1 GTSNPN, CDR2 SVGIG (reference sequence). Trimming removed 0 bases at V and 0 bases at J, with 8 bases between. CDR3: CAWSVYRLNTEAFF. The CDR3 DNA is TGTGCCTGGAGTGTTTACCGGCTGAACACTGAAGCTTTCTTT.

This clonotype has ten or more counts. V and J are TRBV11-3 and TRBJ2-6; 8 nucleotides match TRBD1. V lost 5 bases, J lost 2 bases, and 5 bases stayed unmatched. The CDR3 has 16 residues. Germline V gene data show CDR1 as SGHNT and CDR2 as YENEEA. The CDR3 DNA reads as TGTGCCAGCAGCCTTTACAGGGGGGCTGGGGCCAACGTCCTGACTTTC. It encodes CASSLYRGAGANVLTF.

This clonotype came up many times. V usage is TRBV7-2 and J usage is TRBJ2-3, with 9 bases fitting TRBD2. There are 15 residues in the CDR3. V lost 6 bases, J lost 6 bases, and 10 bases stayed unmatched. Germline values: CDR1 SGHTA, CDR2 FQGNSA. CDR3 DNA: TGTGCCAGCAGGTTCGGGGTAGCGGGAGCTGATACGCAGTATTTT. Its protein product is CASRFGVAGADTQYF.

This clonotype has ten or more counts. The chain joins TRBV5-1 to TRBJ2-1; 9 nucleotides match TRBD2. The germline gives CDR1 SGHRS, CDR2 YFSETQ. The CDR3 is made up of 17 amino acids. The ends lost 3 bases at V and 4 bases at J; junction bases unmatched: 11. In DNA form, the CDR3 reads TGCGCCAGCAGCTCTACGCCGCTCACTAGCGGGTACAATGAGCAGTTCTTC. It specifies CASSSTPLTSGYNEQFF.

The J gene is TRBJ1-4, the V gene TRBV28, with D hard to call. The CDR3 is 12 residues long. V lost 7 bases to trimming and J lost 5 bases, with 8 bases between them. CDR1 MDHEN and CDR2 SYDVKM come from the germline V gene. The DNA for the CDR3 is TGTGCCAGCACTGTGGGAAATGAAAAACTGTTTTTT. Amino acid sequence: CASTVGNEKLFF.

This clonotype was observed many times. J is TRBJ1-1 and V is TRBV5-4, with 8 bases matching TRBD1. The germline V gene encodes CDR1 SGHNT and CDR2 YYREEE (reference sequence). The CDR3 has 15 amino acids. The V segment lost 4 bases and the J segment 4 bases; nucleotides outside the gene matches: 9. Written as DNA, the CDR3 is TGTGCCAGCAGCCCAAGACAGGGGACGGGCACTGAAGCTTTCTTT. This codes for CASSPRQGTGTEAFF.